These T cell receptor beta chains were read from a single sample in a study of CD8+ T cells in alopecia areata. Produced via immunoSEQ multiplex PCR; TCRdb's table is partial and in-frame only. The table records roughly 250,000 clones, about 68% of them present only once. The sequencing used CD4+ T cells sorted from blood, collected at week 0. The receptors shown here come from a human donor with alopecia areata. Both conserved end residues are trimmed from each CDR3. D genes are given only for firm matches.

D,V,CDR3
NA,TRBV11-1,ASSWDRGYEQY
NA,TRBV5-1,ASSLGAVTTGELF
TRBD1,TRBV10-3,AISERSLRTGGVHTQY
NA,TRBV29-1,SATPSDEQF
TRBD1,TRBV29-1,SASGGRNQPQH
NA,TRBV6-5,ANLTWEGNQPQH
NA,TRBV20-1,SAQNQETQY
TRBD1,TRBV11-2,ASSRTGDGNQPQH
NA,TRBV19,ASSTGNRRNQPQH
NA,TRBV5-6,ASSLSSGANVLT
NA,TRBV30,AWRQGGIDEQF
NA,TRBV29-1,SVGGTAQETQY
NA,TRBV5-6,ASSPWVNFYEQY
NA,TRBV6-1,ASSEGASGYT